These 20 T cell receptor beta chains share one sample of origin, sequenced in a study of early T cells in non-severe SARS-CoV-2 infection. TCRdb independently ran MiXCR on the 5' RACE reads; one entry per CDR3 protein. The data hold some 70,000 distinct CDR3 sequences, with 8.5% to 10% observed a single time. Sequencing was performed on whole blood. The receptor source for this set is an adult who was a healthcare worker with PCR-confirmed SARS-CoV-2 infection or an uninfected control (not recorded which).

The chain carries TRBV30 and TRBJ1-2; 7 bases agree with TRBD1. Germline CDR1 reads GTSNPN; CDR2 reads SVGIG (reference sequence). The CDR3 length is 13 residues. V dropped 4 bases and J dropped 8; count of bases not matched to a gene: 10. For the CDR3, the DNA is TGTGCCTGGAACACAGGGGAGGGGATCGGCTACACCTTC. Translation gives CAWNTGEGIGYTF.

This clonotype was picked up many times. CDR3 sequence reads: CASSLLSGKQETQYF. CDR3 bases: TGTGCCAGCAGCTTATTATCGGGGAAGCAAGAGACCCAGTACTTC. The chain carries TRBV7-2 and TRBJ2-5; possible D gene TRBD2, 5 bases. The CDR3 is 15 residues long. V lost 2 bases and J lost 2, with 12 bases in between. Germline V CDR1 and CDR2: SGHTA, FQGNSA.

This chain links TRBV18 with TRBJ2-7; 8 nucleotides line up with TRBD1. In germline, CDR1 is KGHSH, CDR2 LQKENI. After removal of 4 bases from V and 10 bases from J, the junction contained 9 bases not matched to a gene. The CDR3 contains 13 residues. CDR3 amino acids: CASSRADDRGQYF. The CDR3 nucleotides read TGTGCCAGCTCACGGGCTGATGACAGGGGACAGTACTTC.

The rearrangement uses TRBV7-2 and TRBJ2-3; TRBD2 is a possible D gene (6 bases). The CDR3 totals 13 residues. CDR1 is SGHTA, CDR2 FQGNSA, per germline. The V end lost 5 bases, the J end lost 4 bases, and 10 bases lay between the germline ends. CDR3 in DNA: TGTGCCAGCAGCCAGACGGGGGCAGATACGCAGTATTTT. Protein product: CASSQTGADTQYF.

CDR3 nucleotide sequence: TGTGCCAGCAGAACAGGCGGCGGGGAGCTGTTTTTT. Its protein is CASRTGGGELFF. The rearrangement joins TRBV6-4 to TRBJ2-2; D may be TRBD1 (5 bases). Germline V lookup: CDR1 MRHNA, CDR2 SNTAGT. The CDR3 has 12 amino acids. V was clipped by 6 bases and J by 7 bases, with 9 bases between them.

Ten or more counts support this clonotype. CDR3 sequence reads: CASSVPPGREQETQYF. The CDR3 DNA follows: TGTGCCAGCAGCGTTCCCCCGGGCCGCGAACAAGAGACCCAGTACTTC. This chain uses TRBV7-9 with TRBJ2-5; the D is unclear. The ends were cut back, 5 bases at V and 2 bases at J, with 18 bases in the middle. Per germline, CDR1 SEHNR and CDR2 FQNEAQ (reference sequence). The CDR3 spans 16 residues.

This clonotype has just a few counts. The chain joins TRBV10-2 to TRBJ2-7, with TRBD2 identical over 8 bases. There are 13 residues in the CDR3. Germline V gives CDR1 WSHSY, CDR2 SAAADI. J lost 3 bases, V lost 3 bases, and 1 base had no gene match. The CDR3 bases are TGCGCCAGCAGTGAAGGGACTAGCTACGAGCAGTACTTC. Protein product: CASSEGTSYEQYF.

This clonotype has a count of ten or more. The V and J genes are TRBV11-2 and TRBJ2-7; D assignment may be TRBD1 or TRBD2 (5 bases each). This CDR3 region has 14 residues. Between the trimmed V and J ends, which lost 0 bases and 4 bases, there was a span of 10 bases. Germline CDR1 reads SGHAT; CDR2 reads FQNNGV. Here the CDR3 reads CASSLDGTLYEQYF. Here the CDR3 DNA reads TGTGCCAGCAGCTTAGATGGGACCTTGTACGAGCAGTACTTC.

A remark on this clonotype: This may stem from a read error, because a much larger clone lies one nucleotide away. The rearrangement links TRBV6-2 or TRBV6-3 to TRBJ2-1; D may be TRBD2 (5 bases). The CDR3 is 12 amino acids. Germline V gene lookup returns CDR1 MNHEY and CDR2 SVGEGT. The CDR3 sequence is CVSSPSGDEQFF. In DNA, the CDR3 is TGTGTCAGCAGTCCTTCCGGGGATGAGCAGTTCTTC.

This clonotype was observed at least ten times. The chain links TRBV3-1 to TRBJ1-3; D unresolved. There are 13 residues in the CDR3. Germline loops: CDR1 LGHDT, CDR2 YNNKEL (reference sequence). V lost 3 bases and J 0 bases, leaving 3 bases between the germline ends. CDR3: CASSQGSGNTIYF. The CDR3 DNA sequence: TGTGCCAGCAGCCAGGGCTCTGGAAACACCATATATTTT.

The genes are TRBV4-3 and TRBJ2-7, with TRBD1 as a possible D gene (5 bases). The CDR3 sequence is 12 residues long. The V and J ends lost 6 bases and 5 bases respectively, with 11 bases between them. Germline CDR1 LGHNA, CDR2 YSLEER. The CDR3 DNA reads as TGCGCCAGCAGTAGTTCAGGGCACGAGCAGTACTTC. This codes for CASSSSGHEQYF.

This clonotype was observed a few times. The CDR3 DNA is TGTGCCAGCAGCTTAAGGAGAAGGGCGAACGCAGATACGCAGTATTTT. It encodes CASSLRRRANADTQYF. This chain uses TRBV7-2 with TRBJ2-3; D gene unclear. The CDR3 runs 16 residues. Trimming cost V 2 bases and J 4 bases, with 16 bases left between them. Germline V gene lookup returns CDR1 SGHTA and CDR2 FQGNSA.

This clonotype was recorded at least ten times. In nucleotides, the CDR3 is TGTGCCAGCAGTTTTTCAGGGGACGGCTACACCTTC. This gives the protein CASSFSGDGYTF. This chain connects TRBV28 to TRBJ1-2; D possibly corresponds to TRBD1 (6 bases). Germline assignment: CDR1 MDHEN and CDR2 SYDVKM. The CDR3 loop spans 12 amino acids. The V gene lost 3 bases and the J gene lost 8 bases, with 10 bases spanning the gap.

V and J are TRBV29-1 and TRBJ1-1, with D unclear. Germline assignment: CDR1 SQVTM and CDR2 ANQGSEA. Deletions cut 5 bases from V and 1 base from J, with 14 bases between. The CDR3 runs 14 residues. DNA of the CDR3: TGCAGCGTTTTAGGGCTCACCTGGAACACTGAAGCTTTCTTT. This gives the protein CSVLGLTWNTEAFF.

This clonotype was recorded only once. The CDR3 sequence is CASSVGELSTGELFF. CDR3 DNA sequence: TGTGCCAGCAGCGTAGGGGAGTTGTCCACCGGGGAGCTGTTTTTT. The genes are TRBV9 and TRBJ2-2; the D gene is possibly TRBD2 (5 bases). Trimming stripped 0 bases from V and 4 bases from J, with 10 bases between. Germline values: CDR1 SGDLS, CDR2 YYNGEE. The CDR3 covers 15 residues.

This clonotype was counted between two and nine times. The CDR3 region has the DNA TGTGCCAGCAGCCTTGCGGGGACAGGGGCAGATACGCAGTATTTT. Residues: CASSLAGTGADTQYF. J is TRBJ2-3 and V is TRBV7-9, with 10 bases that match TRBD1. The trim removed 5 bases at V and 4 bases at J, leaving 6 bases unmatched. The CDR3 totals 15 residues. The germline CDR1 and CDR2 sequences are SEHNR and FQNEAQ (reference sequence).

This clonotype was counted at least ten times. The rearrangement uses TRBV20-1 and TRBJ2-3; TRBD2 matches 11 bases. The CDR3 has 18 amino acids. In germline, CDR1 is DFQATT, CDR2 SNEGSKA (reference sequence). The V gene end was trimmed by 4 bases and the J gene end by 5 bases; junction bases not matched to a gene: 17. CDR3 amino acids: CSAKLLAGVNVRLDTQYF. The CDR3 coding sequence is TGCAGTGCTAAGTTACTAGCGGGGGTCAATGTTCGTCTAGATACGCAGTATTTT.

This chain uses TRBV20-1 with TRBJ2-1, with 10 positions matching TRBD1. This CDR3 comprises 15 residues. Germline CDR1 is DFQATT and CDR2 is SNEGSKA (reference sequence). J lost 2 bases, V lost 6 bases, and 7 bases had no gene match. CDR3: CSATPGTGAYNEQFF. DNA of the CDR3: TGCAGTGCCACTCCGGGGACAGGGGCCTACAATGAGCAGTTCTTC.

This clonotype was picked up many times. The V gene is TRBV11-3, the J gene TRBJ2-1; 9 bases are a match to TRBD1. This CDR3 comprises 16 residues. The germline CDR1 and CDR2 sequences are SGHNT and YENEEA. J lost 5 bases, V lost 6 bases, and 11 bases had no gene match. The CDR3 sequence: CASSQGGTGKNNEQFF. As DNA, the CDR3 is TGTGCCAGCAGTCAGGGGGGGACAGGGAAGAACAATGAGCAGTTCTTC.

In its sample, this clonotype was seen many times. V is TRBV7-9 and J is TRBJ1-1; possible D gene TRBD1, 5 bases. CDR3 length: 12 amino acids. V shed 0 bases and J shed 7 bases, with 6 bases lying between them. Germline CDR1 is SEHNR and CDR2 is FQNEAQ (reference sequence). The CDR3 bases are TGTGCCAGCAGCTTAGCTAGGGGTGAAGCTTTCTTT. Its translation is CASSLARGEAFF.